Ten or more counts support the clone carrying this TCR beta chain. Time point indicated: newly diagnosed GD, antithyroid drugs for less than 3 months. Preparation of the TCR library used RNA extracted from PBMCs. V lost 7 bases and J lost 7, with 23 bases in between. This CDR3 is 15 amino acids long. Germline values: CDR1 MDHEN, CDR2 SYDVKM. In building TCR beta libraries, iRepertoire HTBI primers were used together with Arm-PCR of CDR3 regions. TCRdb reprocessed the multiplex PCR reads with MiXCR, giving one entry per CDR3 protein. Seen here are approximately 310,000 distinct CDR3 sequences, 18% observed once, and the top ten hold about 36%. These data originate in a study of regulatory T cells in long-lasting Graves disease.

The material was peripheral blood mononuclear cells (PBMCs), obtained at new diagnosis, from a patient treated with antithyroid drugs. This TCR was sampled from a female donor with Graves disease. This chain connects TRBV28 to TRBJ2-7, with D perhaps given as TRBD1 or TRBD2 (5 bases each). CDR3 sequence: CASINYKRGQREQYF. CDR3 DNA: TGTGCCAGCATCAACTACAAGAGGGGCCAAAGAGAGCAGTACTTC.